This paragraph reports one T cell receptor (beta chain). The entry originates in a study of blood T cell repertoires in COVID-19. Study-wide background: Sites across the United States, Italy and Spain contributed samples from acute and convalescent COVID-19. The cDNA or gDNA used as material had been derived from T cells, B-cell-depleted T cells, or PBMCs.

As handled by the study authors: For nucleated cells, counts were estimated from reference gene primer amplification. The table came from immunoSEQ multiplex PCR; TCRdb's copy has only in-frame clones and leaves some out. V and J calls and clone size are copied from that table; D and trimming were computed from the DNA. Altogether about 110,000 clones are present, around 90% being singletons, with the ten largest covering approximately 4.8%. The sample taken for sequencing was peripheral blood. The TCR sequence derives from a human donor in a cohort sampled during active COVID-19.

The CDR3, as DNA: TGTGCCAGCAGCTTCACCGGGACAAACACTGAAGCTTTCTTT. As protein: CASSFTGTNTEAFF. V and J are TRBV5-6 and TRBJ1-1; the D gene is possibly TRBD1 (6 bases). With 2 bases removed from V and 2 bases from J, the gap between germline ends came to 10 bases. The CDR3 extends over 14 amino acids. CDR1 and CDR2 (germline): SGHDT, YYEEEE.